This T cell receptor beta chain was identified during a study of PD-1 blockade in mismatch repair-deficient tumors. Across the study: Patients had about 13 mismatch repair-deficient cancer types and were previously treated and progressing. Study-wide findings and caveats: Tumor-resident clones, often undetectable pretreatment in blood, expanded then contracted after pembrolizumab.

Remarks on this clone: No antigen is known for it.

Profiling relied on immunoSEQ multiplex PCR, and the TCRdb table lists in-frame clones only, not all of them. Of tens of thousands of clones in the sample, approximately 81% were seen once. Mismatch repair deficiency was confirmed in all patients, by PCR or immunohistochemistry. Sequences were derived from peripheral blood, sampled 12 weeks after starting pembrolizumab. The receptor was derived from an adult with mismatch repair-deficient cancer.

In DNA form, the CDR3 reads TGTGCCAGCAGTGAATGGGGGGAGTCCCTCTCTGGAAACACCATATATTTT. Translation: CASSEWGESLSGNTIYF. The chain combines TRBV2 with TRBJ1-3, with D possibly matching TRBD1 (5 bases). Germline lookup yields CDR1 SNHLY and CDR2 FYNNEI. Trimming took 2 bases from V and 0 from J, leaving 14 bases between them. The CDR3 covers 17 residues.